Given below is one TCR beta chain in context. This sample is part of a study of blood T cell repertoires in COVID-19. Produced via immunoSEQ multiplex PCR; TCRdb's table is partial and in-frame only. The table lists 350,000 to 400,000 clones, roughly 90% of them singletons. This receptor was taken from a woman in her sixties with COVID-19, enrolled during active disease. The sample was peripheral blood.

CDR3 loop: CASSGGVLLTGELFF. The DNA for the CDR3 is TGTGCCAGCAGCGGAGGGGTCCTTCTCACCGGGGAGCTGTTTTTT. The chain couples TRBV2 to TRBJ2-2; D is possibly TRBD2 (6 bases). Germline V CDR1 and CDR2: SNHLY, FYNNEI. V lost 6 bases, J lost 4 bases, and 15 bases lay in between. CDR3 length: 15 residues.